The 31 T cell receptor beta chains given below trace back to one sample, sequenced in a study of T cell changes during pregnancy in multiple sclerosis. The assay was immunoSEQ multiplex PCR, and TCRdb's table has in-frame clones only and misses some. The sample includes 55,000 to 85,000 clones, about 91% seen only once; the top ten take over 1.3%. Sequencing used peripheral blood, obtained after pregnancy. These receptor sequences come from a female donor with multiple sclerosis, enrolled in a pregnancy study.

This chain uses TRBV5-1 with TRBJ1-1; the D is unclear. Between the trimmed V and J ends, which lost 1 base and 3 bases, there was a span of 10 bases. The CDR3 sequence is 14 residues long. Germline V gene lookup returns CDR1 SGHRS and CDR2 YFSETQ. As DNA, the CDR3 is TGCGCCAGCAGCTTGTTGGTCGAGGACACTGAAGCTTTCTTT. It encodes CASSLLVEDTEAFF.

CDR3 nucleotides: TGTGCCAGCAGGGACAGGGGATCCGAGCAGTACTTC. Protein: CASRDRGSEQYF. This sequence joins TRBV2 and TRBJ2-7, with 9 positions matching TRBD1. The CDR3 consists of 12 residues. V dropped 6 bases and J dropped 6; count of bases not matched to a gene: 3. Germline-derived CDR1 and CDR2 are SNHLY and FYNNEI.

The gene calls are TRBV7-9 and TRBJ2-1; the D gene is possibly TRBD2 (5 bases). Trimming shortened V by 5 bases and J by 7 bases, and 6 bases separated the two germline ends. The CDR3 loop spans 11 amino acids. Germline loops: CDR1 SEHNR, CDR2 FQNEAQ (reference sequence). CDR3 in amino acids: CASSRTNEQFF. The CDR3 DNA reads as TGTGCCAGCAGCCGGACTAATGAGCAGTTCTTC.

This clone has just a few counts. The chain has TRBV4-3 and TRBJ2-7; D may be TRBD2 (6 bases). The CDR3 has 16 residues. V lost 4 bases and J 6 bases, leaving 22 bases between the germline ends. Germline CDR1 and CDR2: LGHNA and YSLEER. The CDR3 is CASSPSMEGVGAEQYF. CDR3 coding DNA: TGCGCCAGCAGCCCAAGTATGGAGGGAGTTGGGGCCGAGCAGTACTTC.

The gene calls are TRBV6-6 and TRBJ1-2; D perhaps matches TRBD1 (5 bases). The CDR3 has 13 residues. CDR1 is MNHNY and CDR2 is SVGAGI in the germline V gene (reference sequence). The ends were cut back, 11 bases at V and 0 bases at J, with 13 bases in the middle. In DNA, the CDR3 is TGTGCCGGGGAGGGGTTTTCTAACTATGGCTACACCTTC. Amino acids: CAGEGFSNYGYTF.

The chain carries TRBV5-4 and TRBJ2-7; possibly TRBD1 for D (5 bases). Between the trimmed V and J ends, which lost 0 bases and 1 base, there was a span of 11 bases. CDR1 is SGHNT, CDR2 YYREEE, per germline (reference sequence). The CDR3 has 15 residues. CDR3 coding DNA: TGTGCCAGCAGCTTGGGGGGCCGACAGTCCTACGAGCAGTACTTC. It specifies CASSLGGRQSYEQYF.

This clone was seen a few times. The rearrangement joins TRBV30 to TRBJ1-1; TRBD1 agrees at 8 bases. J lost 4 bases, V lost 2 bases, and 6 bases had no gene match. Germline CDR1 is GTSNPN and CDR2 is SVGIG (reference sequence). This CDR3 spans 14 amino acids. In DNA form, the CDR3 reads TGTGCCTGGAGTACAAGACAGGGGTTCACTGAAGCTTTCTTT. Protein: CAWSTRQGFTEAFF. The variable domain in full, completed from reference TRBV30 and TRBJ1-1, reads SQTIHQWPATLVQPVGSPLSLECTVEGTSNPNLYWYRQAAGRGLQLLFYSVGIGQISSEVPQNLSASRPQDRQFILSSKKLLLSDSGFYLCAWSTRQGFTEAFFGQGTRLTVV.

This clone was detected only a few times. The chain has TRBV4-1 and TRBJ2-3; 8 positions agree with TRBD2. Germline trimming cut 0 bases from V and 3 bases from J; bases unmatched to any gene: 5. CDR3 size: 16 residues. Germline CDR1 and CDR2: MGHRA and YSYEKL. CDR3 residues: CASSQDSGGLTDTQYF. The CDR3 coding sequence is TGCGCCAGCAGCCAAGATTCGGGAGGGCTGACAGATACGCAGTATTTT.

The CDR3 sequence: CASSPPYEQYF. CDR3 nucleotides: TGTGCCAGCAGCCCCCCGTACGAGCAGTACTTC. The chain has TRBV14 and TRBJ2-7; no clear D. The CDR3 is 11 amino acids. Germline V gene lookup returns CDR1 SGHDN and CDR2 FVKESK. Trimming cost V 4 bases and J 4 bases, with 5 bases left between them. The whole variable domain, remainder taken from reference TRBV14 and TRBJ2-7, is EAGVTQFPSHSVIEKGQTVTLRCDPISGHDNLYWYRRVMGKEIKFLLHFVKESKQDESGMPNNRFLAERTGGTYSTLKVQPAELEDSGVYFCASSPPYEQYFGPGTRLTVT.

CDR3 DNA sequence: TGCGCCAGCAGTGGGGACAGGGACGGCTACACCTTC. Translation: CASSGDRDGYTF. The chain uses TRBV10-1 and TRBJ1-2; 9 nucleotides line up with TRBD1. Germline CDR1 WNHNN, CDR2 SYGVQD (reference sequence). The CDR3 has 12 amino acids. Losses at the gene ends were 4 bases for V and 8 bases for J; bases not matched to a gene: 2.

The genes are TRBV29-1 and TRBJ2-1; D is unclear. The CDR3 has 11 residues. Germline V gene lookup returns CDR1 SQVTM and CDR2 ANQGSEA. Trimming stripped 1 base from V and 7 bases from J, with 5 bases between. In DNA form, the CDR3 reads TGCAGCGTTGAAGCGGAGAATGAGCAGTTCTTC. This translates into CSVEAENEQFF.

The chain joins TRBV11-2 to TRBJ1-1; 8 bases fit TRBD1. Unmatched junction bases numbered 6, after V lost 5 bases and J lost 1 base. The CDR3 has 15 residues. Germline V gives CDR1 SGHAT, CDR2 FQNNGV. The CDR3 spells CASSLGGQGNTEAFF. CDR3 in DNA: TGTGCCAGCAGCCTCGGAGGACAGGGGAACACTGAAGCTTTCTTT.

To note about this clone: A read error may account for a junction end that differs from germline. The J gene is TRBJ2-7, the V gene TRBV4-3, with TRBD2 matching over 8 bases. CDR1 and CDR2 (germline): LGHNA, YSLEER. The CDR3 totals 14 residues. The CDR3 nucleotides read TGCGCCAGCAGCTCCCTCGGGGCGCCGGGGGGGGAAAACTTC. Translated: CASSSLGAPGGENF.

CDR3 region: CASSVQGGANQPQHF. The CDR3 DNA reads TGTGCCAGCAGTGTCCAGGGTGGTGCCAATCAGCCCCAGCATTTT. The chain carries TRBV28 and TRBJ1-5, with a weak D call TRBD1 (5 bases). The CDR3 length is 15 residues. V lost 5 bases and J 3 bases, leaving 14 bases between the germline ends. Germline loops: CDR1 MDHEN, CDR2 SYDVKM.

The genes are TRBV5-1 and TRBJ2-1; TRBD2 might be the D (6 bases). Germline assignment: CDR1 SGHRS and CDR2 YFSETQ. V dropped 0 bases and J dropped 4 bases, with 14 bases sitting between them. The length of the CDR3 is 16 residues. In DNA form, the CDR3 reads TGCGCCAGCAGCTTGGCCTGGGTAGCGGCTTACAATGAGCAGTTCTTC. This gives the protein CASSLAWVAAYNEQFF.

Here the CDR3 reads CASKDTTYEQYF. The DNA of the CDR3 is TGTGCCAGCAAGGACACCACCTACGAGCAGTACTTC. J is TRBJ2-7 and V is TRBV28; TRBD1 is a possible D gene (5 bases). Between the trimmed V and J ends, which lost 7 bases and 2 bases, there was a span of 9 bases. The V gene's germline CDR1 is MDHEN and CDR2 SYDVKM. This CDR3 is built from 12 residues.

The CDR3 DNA sequence: TGTGCCAGCAGTTACTCGATGGGCCGAACCTACGAGCAGTACTTC. Its translation is CASSYSMGRTYEQYF. The genes are TRBV6-5 and TRBJ2-7; D remains ambiguous. This CDR3 spans 15 amino acids. Trimming cost V 0 bases and J 2 bases, with 11 bases left between them. CDR1 MNHEY and CDR2 SVGAGI come from the germline V gene.

The chain links TRBV10-1 to TRBJ2-7; D is possibly TRBD1 (6 bases). CDR1 and CDR2 (germline): WNHNN, SYGVQD (reference sequence). CDR3 length: 15 amino acids. V was pared by 6 bases and J by 0 bases, with 15 bases between. DNA for the CDR3: TGCGCCAGCAGCCATACAGGGTCGCCCTCCTACGAGCAGTACTTC. It is translated as CASSHTGSPSYEQYF.

The V gene is TRBV10-3, the J gene TRBJ2-5, with 9 bases that match TRBD1. CDR1 and CDR2 (germline): ENHRY, SYGVKD. The CDR3 is 15 amino acids. Germline trimming cut 6 bases from V and 5 bases from J; bases unmatched to any gene: 10. The CDR3 nucleotides are TGTGCCATCAGCCCCGGGACAGGGACTTCGGAGACCCAGTACTTC. As protein: CAISPGTGTSETQYF.

The chain has TRBV19 and TRBJ1-5; D not resolved. The CDR3 runs 15 residues. V lost 3 bases, J lost 2 bases, and 11 bases lay in between. Germline CDR1 reads LNHDA; CDR2 reads SQIVND (reference sequence). This CDR3 is CASSMVVSRNQPQHF. DNA for the CDR3: TGTGCCAGTAGTATGGTGGTGAGCCGCAATCAGCCCCAGCATTTT.

The genes are TRBV5-4 and TRBJ2-5; the match to TRBD1 covers 10 bases. The CDR3 consists of 15 residues. Germline V lookup: CDR1 SGHNT, CDR2 YYREEE (reference sequence). Losses at the gene ends were 0 bases for V and 5 bases for J; bases not matched to a gene: 4. CDR3 sequence reads: CASSLGQGARETQYF. In nucleotides, the CDR3 is TGTGCCAGCAGCTTGGGACAGGGGGCGCGGGAGACCCAGTACTTC. Full variable domain (rest looked up from reference TRBV5-4 and TRBJ2-5): ETGVTQSPTHLIKTRGQQVTLRCSSQSGHNTVSWYQQALGQGPQFIFQYYREEENGRGNFPPRFSGLQFPNYSSELNVNALELDDSALYLCASSLGQGARETQYFGPGTRLLVL.

V and J are TRBV6-1 and TRBJ1-5; possible D gene TRBD1, 5 bases. The CDR3 runs 15 residues. Germline assignment: CDR1 MNHNS and CDR2 SASEGT. V was trimmed by 7 bases and J by 0 bases, leaving 13 bases between them. This CDR3 is CASKEQAYSNQPQHF. The CDR3 region has the DNA TGTGCCAGCAAAGAACAGGCTTATAGCAATCAGCCCCAGCATTTT.

V is TRBV19 and J is TRBJ2-1; 8 nucleotides line up with TRBD1. CDR1 is LNHDA, CDR2 SQIVND, per germline (reference sequence). The V and J ends lost 5 bases and 0 bases, in that order; junction bases with no gene match: 3. CDR3 length: 15 amino acids. CDR3 coding DNA: TGTGCCAGTAGTGGACAGGGTAGCTCCTACAATGAGCAGTTCTTC. This encodes CASSGQGSSYNEQFF.

The chain carries TRBV7-3 and TRBJ1-5; D gene uncertain. This CDR3 is 15 amino acids long. The germline V gene has CDR1 SGHTA and CDR2 FQGTGA. Trimming stripped 1 base from V and 3 bases from J, with 10 bases between. The CDR3 coding sequence is TGTGCCAGCAGCTTAAGCGGAGCTGACAATCAGCCCCAGCATTTT. Its protein is CASSLSGADNQPQHF.

The chain links TRBV4-2 to TRBJ1-2, with 11 bases lining up with TRBD1. The CDR3 spans 15 residues. CDR1 and CDR2 from the germline V gene are LGHNA and YNFKEQ. Trimming removed 3 bases from V and 2 bases from J; junction bases left unmatched: 2. The CDR3 DNA reads TGTGCCAGCAGCCAGGGACAGGGGGAAAACTATGGCTACACCTTC. It specifies CASSQGQGENYGYTF.

The V and J genes are TRBV4-1 and TRBJ2-7; D unresolved. Deletions cut 4 bases from V and 6 bases from J, with 10 bases between. CDR1 and CDR2 (germline): MGHRA, YSYEKL. The CDR3 is 12 residues long. The CDR3: CASSPSGSEQYF. The CDR3 DNA follows: TGCGCCAGCAGCCCATCCGGTTCCGAGCAGTACTTC.

V is TRBV20-1 and J is TRBJ2-3; D is uncertain. Germline loops: CDR1 DFQATT, CDR2 SNEGSKA (reference sequence). V lost 7 bases and J lost 2, with 7 bases in between. The CDR3 totals 11 residues. In nucleotides, the CDR3 is TGCAGTGGCCGCTACACAGATACGCAGTATTTT. It is translated as CSGRYTDTQYF.

J is TRBJ2-3 and V is TRBV11-2; unclear D gene. The V gene's germline CDR1 is SGHAT and CDR2 FQNNGV. This CDR3 contains 11 residues. V was trimmed by 2 bases and J by 6 bases, leaving 3 bases between them. CDR3 nucleotides: TGTGCCAGCAGCTTATCGGATACGCAGTATTTT. It translates to CASSLSDTQYF.

The chain has TRBV27 and TRBJ1-3; no definite D call. The V and J ends lost 6 bases and 0 bases respectively, with 6 bases between them. The CDR3 has 13 amino acids. Germline CDR1 is MNHEY and CDR2 is SMNVEV (reference sequence). The CDR3 region has the DNA TGTGCCAGCAGCCCCAACTCTGGAAACACCATATATTTT. It translates to CASSPNSGNTIYF.

The genes are TRBV5-1 and TRBJ1-2; TRBD1 aligns across 7 bases. V gave up 0 bases and J gave up 6 bases; unmatched junction bases: 8. In germline, CDR1 is SGHRS, CDR2 YFSETQ. The CDR3 totals 15 residues. CDR3 DNA: TGCGCCAGCAGCTTGGTGGCAGGGGGATATGATGGCTACACCTTC. Translating it yields CASSLVAGGYDGYTF.

This chain links TRBV2 with TRBJ1-5; 8 bases are shared with TRBD1. The ends lost 7 bases at V and 2 bases at J; junction bases unmatched: 4. Germline V gene data show CDR1 as SNHLY and CDR2 as FYNNEI. CDR3 length: 14 amino acids. CDR3 coding DNA: TGTGCCAGCATTCCAGGGGGCGGCAATCAGCCCCAGCATTTT. This sequence encodes CASIPGGGNQPQHF.